These 16 T cell receptor beta chains originate from one sample sequenced in a study of T cell repertoires in cytomegalovirus infection. These receptors' targets are unknown. Using its own MiXCR run on the reads, TCRdb lists one record per CDR3 protein. The profile covers 700,000 to 850,000 distinct CDR3 sequences, with roughly 33% appearing a single time and over 10% taken by the ten largest. Sample: cultured CD8+ T cells from PBMCs, taken from culture after CMV antigen stimulation. Receptors were obtained from a human donor in good health (CMV status not recorded). Some clones in this sample may be carry-over from other donors' samples.

The chain combines TRBV10-2 with TRBJ1-2; D uncertain. The CDR3 runs 14 residues. From germline, CDR1 is WSHSY and CDR2 SAAADI. V was trimmed by 10 bases and J by 4 bases, leaving 19 bases between them. Here the CDR3 reads CATNLNNRGYGYTF. The DNA for the CDR3 is TGCGCCACCAACCTAAACAACCGGGGCTATGGCTACACCTTC.

In DNA form, the CDR3 reads TGTGCCATTTTTCTCAGGGGCCCGAACACTGAAGCTTTCTTT. Translated: CAIFLRGPNTEAFF. The chain employs TRBV6-5 and TRBJ1-1, with D possibly TRBD1 on 6 matching bases. The CDR3 is 14 residues long. The germline V gene encodes CDR1 MNHEY and CDR2 SVGAGI. With 10 bases removed from V and 1 base from J, the gap between germline ends came to 16 bases.

The chain joins TRBV7-6 to TRBJ2-3; a possible D gene is TRBD2 (7 bases). Germline CDR1 and CDR2: SGHVS and FNYEAQ. Trimming shortened V by 5 bases and J by 2 bases, and 14 bases separated the two germline ends. The CDR3 covers 15 residues. The CDR3 protein is CASSQEGGITDTQYF. CDR3 DNA sequence: TGTGCCAGCAGCCAGGAGGGGGGGATCACAGATACGCAGTATTTT.

In this sample, this clonotype turned up a few times. This chain links TRBV27 with TRBJ2-5, with TRBD1 identical over 11 bases. Unmatched junction bases numbered 12, after V lost 4 bases and J lost 5 bases. The germline gives CDR1 MNHEY, CDR2 SMNVEV (reference sequence). This CDR3 has 17 residues. The CDR3 DNA reads TGTGCCAGCAGTTCGATGGACAGGGGGCCCATGGCGGAGACCCAGTACTTC. This sequence encodes CASSSMDRGPMAETQYF.

The chain links TRBV20-1 to TRBJ1-2, with D unresolved. The length of the CDR3 is 11 residues. The germline V and J ends were trimmed by 7 bases and 7 bases, with 13 bases remaining between them. Germline CDR1 reads DFQATT; CDR2 reads SNEGSKA (reference sequence). As DNA, the CDR3 is TGCAGTGTTCCGACCAAGATTGGCTACACCTTC. As protein: CSVPTKIGYTF.

The rearrangement links TRBV19 to TRBJ1-4, with a possible D match to TRBD1 (6 bases). CDR3 size: 15 residues. Germline CDR1 reads LNHDA; CDR2 reads SQIVND (reference sequence). Trimming pared 5 bases from V and 5 bases from J, leaving 15 bases between. CDR3 sequence reads: CASSYTGSLNEKLFF. CDR3 sequence (DNA): TGTGCCAGTAGTTACACAGGGAGTTTGAATGAAAAACTGTTTTTT.

The table lists this clonotype with a count of one. The chain combines TRBV27 with TRBJ1-2; 8 nucleotides line up with TRBD1. The CDR3 consists of 17 residues. The trim removed 4 bases at V and 2 bases at J, leaving 12 bases unmatched. Germline CDR1 and CDR2: MNHEY and SMNVEV (reference sequence). CDR3 DNA sequence: TGTGCCAGCAGTTCAAATGGACAGGGAGTAATCAACTATGGCTACACCTTC. It codes for CASSSNGQGVINYGYTF.

This chain connects TRBV5-8 to TRBJ2-1; TRBD2 agrees at 8 bases. The CDR3 has 16 amino acids. V trimming: 0 bases; J trimming: 3 bases; junction bases outside the gene matches: 5. Germline V gene data show CDR1 as SGHTS and CDR2 as YDEGEE. DNA of the CDR3: TGTGCCAGCAGCTTGGGGGTTAGCGGGGTCTACAATGAGCAGTTCTTC. Translated, it gives CASSLGVSGVYNEQFF.

The rearrangement uses TRBV18 and TRBJ2-1; D possibly matches TRBD1 or TRBD2 (6 bases each). Germline V gives CDR1 KGHSH, CDR2 LQKENI. V was pared by 7 bases and J by 4 bases, with 17 bases between. The CDR3 has 15 residues. CDR3 loop: CASYADGGRYNEQFF. Written as DNA, the CDR3 is TGTGCCAGCTATGCGGACGGGGGCAGGTACAATGAGCAGTTCTTC.

This chain links TRBV20-1 with TRBJ2-1, with 7 bases lining up with TRBD2. The CDR3 has 15 amino acids. Germline V lookup: CDR1 DFQATT, CDR2 SNEGSKA (reference sequence). V lost 5 bases to trimming and J lost 0 bases; unmatched junction nucleotides: 7. The CDR3 loop is CSAPARGSSYNEQFF. The CDR3 nucleotides are TGCAGTGCTCCCGCGCGGGGGAGCTCCTACAATGAGCAGTTCTTC.

The chain has TRBV27 and TRBJ2-2; TRBD2 aligns across 7 bases. There are 15 residues in the CDR3. Looked up from germline, CDR1 is MNHEY and CDR2 is SMNVEV (reference sequence). Unmatched junction bases numbered 7, after V lost 5 bases and J lost 4 bases. The CDR3 DNA sequence: TGTGCCAGCAGTGAGAGCGGGGTGGGCACCGGGGAGCTGTTTTTT. Amino acid sequence: CASSESGVGTGELFF.

This clonotype was counted between two and nine times. This chain connects TRBV10-3 to TRBJ2-1; 8 positions agree with TRBD2. Germline CDR1 reads ENHRY; CDR2 reads SYGVKD. This CDR3 has 16 amino acids. V shed 3 bases and J 4 bases; nucleotides not matched to a gene: 8. In DNA form, the CDR3 reads TGTGCCATCAGTGACCCTCGTAGCGGGACTTACAATGAGCAGTTCTTC. As protein: CAISDPRSGTYNEQFF.

As to this clonotype: One end of the junction fails to match germline, which may point to a read error. The rearrangement uses TRBV5-1 and TRBJ2-2; D may be TRBD1 (6 bases). The CDR3 has 14 amino acids. CDR1 is SGHRS, CDR2 YFSETQ, per germline. This CDR3 reads CVSTPTRGTGELFF. CDR3 nucleotides: TGCGTCAGCACCCCGACCAGGGGCACCGGGGAGCTGTTTTTT. The variable domain in full, with the rest retrieved from reference TRBV5-1 and TRBJ2-2, is KAGVTQTPRYLIKTRGQQVTLSCSPISGHRSVSWYQQTPGQGLQFLFEYFSETQRNKGNFPGRFSGRQFSNSRSEMNVSTLELGDSALYLCVSTPTRGTGELFFGEGSRLTVL.

This clonotype was counted a few times. The chain has TRBV5-4 and TRBJ2-6, with 12 bases aligning to TRBD1. Looked up from germline, CDR1 is SGHNT and CDR2 is YYREEE (reference sequence). The V segment lost 1 base and the J segment 0 bases; nucleotides outside the gene matches: 5. The CDR3 consists of 19 residues. CDR3 nucleotides: TGTGCCAGCAGCTTGACCGGGACAGGGGGCCTCTCTGGGGCCAACGTCCTGACTTTC. Protein product: CASSLTGTGGLSGANVLTF. The full variable domain, completed using reference TRBV5-4 and TRBJ2-6, is ETGVTQSPTHLIKTRGQQVTLRCSSQSGHNTVSWYQQALGQGPQFIFQYYREEENGRGNFPPRFSGLQFPNYSSELNVNALELDDSALYLCASSLTGTGGLSGANVLTFGAGSRLTVL.

The gene calls are TRBV7-6 and TRBJ2-7, with TRBD1 matching over 7 bases. The CDR3 covers 15 residues. CDR1 and CDR2 (germline): SGHVS, FNYEAQ. The V gene end was trimmed by 2 bases and the J gene end by 2 bases; junction bases not matched to a gene: 6. CDR3 DNA sequence: TGTGCCAGCAGCTTACGTGGGGACAGACCCTACGAGCAGTACGTC. It is translated as CASSLRGDRPYEQYV.

Here the CDR3 DNA reads TGTGCCAGCAGATCGGGACAGTTGAATTCAGATACGCAGTATTTT. Protein: CASRSGQLNSDTQYF. The chain links TRBV12-3 or TRBV12-4 to TRBJ2-3, with TRBD1 matching over 7 bases. The CDR3 has 15 amino acids. V lost 6 bases to trimming and J lost 4 bases; unmatched junction nucleotides: 10.